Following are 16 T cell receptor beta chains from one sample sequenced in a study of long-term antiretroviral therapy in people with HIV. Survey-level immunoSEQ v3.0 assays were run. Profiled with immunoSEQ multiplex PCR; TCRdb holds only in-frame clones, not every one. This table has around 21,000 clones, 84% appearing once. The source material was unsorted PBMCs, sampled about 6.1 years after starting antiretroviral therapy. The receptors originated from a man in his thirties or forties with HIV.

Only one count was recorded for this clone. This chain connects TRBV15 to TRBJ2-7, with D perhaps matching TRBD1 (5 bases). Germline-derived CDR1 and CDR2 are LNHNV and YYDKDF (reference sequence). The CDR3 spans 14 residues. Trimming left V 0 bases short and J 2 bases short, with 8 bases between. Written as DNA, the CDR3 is TGTGCCACCAGCAGAGAAAGGGGCCCCTACGAGCAGTACTTC. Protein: CATSRERGPYEQYF.

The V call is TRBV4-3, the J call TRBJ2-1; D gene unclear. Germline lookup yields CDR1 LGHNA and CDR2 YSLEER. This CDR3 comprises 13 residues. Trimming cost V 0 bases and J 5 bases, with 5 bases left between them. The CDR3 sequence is CASSQDTDNEQFF. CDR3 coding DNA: TGCGCCAGCAGCCAAGATACGGACAATGAGCAGTTCTTC.

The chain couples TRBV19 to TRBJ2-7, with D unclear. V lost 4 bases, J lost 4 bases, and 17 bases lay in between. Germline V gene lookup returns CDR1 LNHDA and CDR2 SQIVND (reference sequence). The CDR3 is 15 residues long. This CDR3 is CASSRSSPRDYEQYF. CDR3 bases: TGTGCCAGTAGTAGATCTTCTCCACGCGATTACGAGCAGTACTTC.

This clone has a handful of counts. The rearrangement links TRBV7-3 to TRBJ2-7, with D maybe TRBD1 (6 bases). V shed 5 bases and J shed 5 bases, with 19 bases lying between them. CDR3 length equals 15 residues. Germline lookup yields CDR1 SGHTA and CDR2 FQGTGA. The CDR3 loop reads CASSHPQARGNEQYF. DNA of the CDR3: TGTGCCAGCAGCCACCCTCAGGCCAGGGGCAACGAGCAGTACTTC.

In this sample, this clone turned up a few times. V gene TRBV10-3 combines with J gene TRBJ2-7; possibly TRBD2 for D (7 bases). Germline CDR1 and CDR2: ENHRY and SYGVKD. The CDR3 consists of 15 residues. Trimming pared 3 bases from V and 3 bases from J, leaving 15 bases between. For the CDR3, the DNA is TGTGCCATCAGTGACGGTGGGGGAGGGGGCTACGAGCAGTACTTC. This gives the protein CAISDGGGGGYEQYF.

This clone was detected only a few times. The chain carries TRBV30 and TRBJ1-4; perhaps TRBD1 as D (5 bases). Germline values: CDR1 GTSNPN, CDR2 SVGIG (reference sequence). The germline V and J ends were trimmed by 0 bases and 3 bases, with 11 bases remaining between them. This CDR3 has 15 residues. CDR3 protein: CAWSVTGAANEKLFF. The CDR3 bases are TGTGCCTGGAGTGTTACAGGTGCGGCTAATGAAAAACTGTTTTTT.

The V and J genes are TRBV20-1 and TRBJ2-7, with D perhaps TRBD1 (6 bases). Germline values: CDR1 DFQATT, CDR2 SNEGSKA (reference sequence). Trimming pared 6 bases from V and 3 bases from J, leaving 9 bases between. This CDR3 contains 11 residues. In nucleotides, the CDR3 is TGCAGTGCCGGGACAATCTACGAGCAGTACTTC. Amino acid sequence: CSAGTIYEQYF.

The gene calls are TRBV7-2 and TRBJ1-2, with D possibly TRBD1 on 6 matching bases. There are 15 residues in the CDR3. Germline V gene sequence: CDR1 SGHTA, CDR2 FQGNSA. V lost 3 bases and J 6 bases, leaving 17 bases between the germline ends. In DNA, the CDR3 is TGTGCCAGCAGCTTGGGGACGGCGAAGGGGGATGGCTACACCTTC. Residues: CASSLGTAKGDGYTF.

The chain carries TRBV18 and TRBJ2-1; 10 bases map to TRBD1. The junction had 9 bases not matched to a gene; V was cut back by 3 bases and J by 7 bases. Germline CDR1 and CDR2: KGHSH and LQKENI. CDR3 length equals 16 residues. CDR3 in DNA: TGTGCCAGCTCACCCACCGGGACAGGGGTAATGAATGAGCAGTTCTTC. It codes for CASSPTGTGVMNEQFF.

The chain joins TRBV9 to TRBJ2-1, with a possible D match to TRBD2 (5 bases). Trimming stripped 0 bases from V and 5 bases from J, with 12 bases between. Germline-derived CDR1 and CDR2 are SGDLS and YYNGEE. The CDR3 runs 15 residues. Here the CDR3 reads CASSVGGVGNNEQFF. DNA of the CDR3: TGTGCCAGCAGCGTAGGGGGAGTTGGCAACAATGAGCAGTTCTTC.

This chain's CDR3 is CASSIISGVSANTIYF. CDR3 in DNA: TGTGCCAGCAGTATAATCTCTGGGGTATCGGCAAACACCATATATTTT. V is TRBV28 and J is TRBJ1-3, with no clear D. Per germline, CDR1 MDHEN and CDR2 SYDVKM. The CDR3 runs 16 residues. Deletions cut 5 bases from V and 6 bases from J, with 20 bases between.

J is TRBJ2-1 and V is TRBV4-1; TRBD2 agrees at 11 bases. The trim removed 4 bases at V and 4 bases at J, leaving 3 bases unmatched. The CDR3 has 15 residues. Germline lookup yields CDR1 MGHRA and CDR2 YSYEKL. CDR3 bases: TGCGCCAGCAGCCTAGCGGGAGGGGTTTACAATGAGCAGTTCTTC. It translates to CASSLAGGVYNEQFF.

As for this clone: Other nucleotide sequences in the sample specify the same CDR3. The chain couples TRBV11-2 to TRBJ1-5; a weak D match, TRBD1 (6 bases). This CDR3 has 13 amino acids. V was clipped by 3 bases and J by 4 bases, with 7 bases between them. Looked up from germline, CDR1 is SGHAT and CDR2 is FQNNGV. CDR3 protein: CASSLDRNQPQHF. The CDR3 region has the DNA TGTGCCAGCAGCTTGGACAGAAATCAGCCCCAGCATTTT.

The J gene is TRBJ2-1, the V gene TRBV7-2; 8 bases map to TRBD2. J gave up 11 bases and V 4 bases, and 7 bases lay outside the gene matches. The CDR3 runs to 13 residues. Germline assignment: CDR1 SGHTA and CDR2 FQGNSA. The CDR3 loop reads CASSSLIAGKQFF. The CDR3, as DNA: TGTGCCAGCAGCTCCCTAATAGCGGGAAAGCAGTTCTTC.

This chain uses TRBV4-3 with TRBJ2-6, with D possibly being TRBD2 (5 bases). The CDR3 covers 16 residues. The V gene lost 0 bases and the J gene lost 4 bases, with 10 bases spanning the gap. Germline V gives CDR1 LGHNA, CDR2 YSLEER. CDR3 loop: CASSQEWRFGANVLTF. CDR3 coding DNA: TGCGCCAGCAGCCAAGAATGGAGGTTCGGGGCCAACGTCCTGACTTTC.

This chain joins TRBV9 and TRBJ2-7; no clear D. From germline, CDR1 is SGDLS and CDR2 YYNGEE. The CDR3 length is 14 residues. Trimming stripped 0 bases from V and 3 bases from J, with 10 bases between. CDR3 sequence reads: CASSVGDSRYEQYF. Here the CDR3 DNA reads TGTGCCAGCAGCGTAGGAGATAGCCGCTACGAGCAGTACTTC. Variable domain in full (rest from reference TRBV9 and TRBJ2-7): DSGVTQTPKHLITATGQRVTLRCSPRSGDLSVYWYQQSLDQGLQFLIQYYNGEERAKGNILERFSAQQFPDLHSELNLSSLELGDSALYFCASSVGDSRYEQYFGPGTRLTVT.